The 18 T cell receptor beta chains in this list originate from one sample, sequenced in a study of shared clonotypes between healthy human individuals. Only in-frame clones appear in the TCRdb table, and some are missing; sequencing was by immunoSEQ multiplex PCR. The sample has roughly 2.5 million clones, 85% to 95% seen once. The sample taken for sequencing was naive CD4+ T cells sorted from blood. Subset meaning: CD45RA+ positively selected. The receptors originated from a man aged 18 to 29 in good health.

The J gene is TRBJ2-7, the V gene TRBV28; D call uncertain. Germline loops: CDR1 MDHEN, CDR2 SYDVKM. The germline V and J ends were trimmed by 6 bases and 5 bases, with 8 bases remaining between them. There are 11 residues in the CDR3. The CDR3, as DNA: TGTGCCAGCAGGAGGTTCAACGAGCAGTACTTC. Protein sequence: CASRRFNEQYF.

CDR3 sequence (DNA): TGCGCCAGCTCCTCCGGGACCGGGGCCAACGTCCTGACTTTC. Residues: CASSSGTGANVLTF. The chain employs TRBV10-1 and TRBJ2-6; D may be TRBD1 or TRBD2 (5 bases each). This CDR3 is 14 amino acids long. Trimming cost V 8 bases and J 4 bases, with 12 bases left between them. Germline V gene sequence: CDR1 WNHNN, CDR2 SYGVQD (reference sequence).

DNA of the CDR3: TGTGCCAGCAGCGGCCGGGACAGGGGGCCTGAAGCTTTCTTT. This gives the protein CASSGRDRGPEAFF. The rearrangement joins TRBV9 to TRBJ1-1, with 12 bases that match TRBD1. V shed 3 bases and J 6 bases; nucleotides not matched to a gene: 3. The CDR3 has 14 residues. The germline V gene encodes CDR1 SGDLS and CDR2 YYNGEE.

The rearrangement uses TRBV7-2 and TRBJ1-4; D is unclear. The CDR3 extends over 14 amino acids. Trimming stripped 3 bases from V and 3 bases from J, with 8 bases between. Germline assignment: CDR1 SGHTA and CDR2 FQGNSA. The CDR3 reads CASSFMGANEKLFF. CDR3 in DNA: TGTGCCAGCAGCTTTATGGGAGCTAATGAAAAACTGTTTTTT.

The chain carries TRBV28 and TRBJ1-2; no clear D gene. The CDR3 extends over 13 amino acids. Trimming took 6 bases from V and 3 from J, leaving 11 bases between them. Germline V lookup: CDR1 MDHEN, CDR2 SYDVKM. The CDR3 DNA reads TGTGCCAGCAGCCCCCGGGAATACTATGGCTACACCTTC. Its translation: CASSPREYYGYTF.

The chain recombines TRBV11-2 with TRBJ2-1; 8 nucleotides align to TRBD1. This CDR3 spans 12 amino acids. With V trimmed by 4 bases and J by 15 bases, 8 bases remained unmatched. Germline lookup yields CDR1 SGHAT and CDR2 FQNNGV. The CDR3 spells CASSSGQGGWFF. DNA for the CDR3: TGTGCCAGCAGCTCCGGACAGGGAGGTTGGTTCTTC.

The rearrangement links TRBV11-2 to TRBJ2-5; TRBD2 matches 11 bases. The trim removed 6 bases at V and 2 bases at J, leaving 2 bases unmatched. The CDR3 spans 14 residues. Germline V lookup: CDR1 SGHAT, CDR2 FQNNGV. The CDR3 reads CASSPSGRQETQYF. The CDR3 region has the DNA TGTGCCAGCAGTCCTAGCGGGAGGCAAGAGACCCAGTACTTC.

This chain connects TRBV7-9 to TRBJ2-1, with TRBD2 matching 7 bases. There are 13 residues in the CDR3. Looked up from germline, CDR1 is SEHNR and CDR2 is FQNEAQ (reference sequence). With V trimmed by 1 base and J by 10 bases, 4 bases remained unmatched. Here the CDR3 reads CASSLGRGTEQFF. The CDR3 DNA is TGTGCCAGCAGCTTAGGGCGGGGGACCGAGCAGTTCTTC.

The chain uses TRBV6-1 and TRBJ2-7; D possibly corresponds to TRBD2 (5 bases). V lost 2 bases, J lost 6 bases, and 14 bases lay in between. CDR1 and CDR2 from the germline V gene are MNHNS and SASEGT. The CDR3 has 14 amino acids. The CDR3 reads CASSESASPREQYF. CDR3 DNA: TGTGCCAGCAGTGAATCGGCTAGCCCCCGCGAGCAGTACTTC.

As for this clone: The sample holds other DNA sequences that translate to the same CDR3. The chain joins TRBV19 to TRBJ2-7; D is perhaps TRBD2 (5 bases). The germline V gene has CDR1 LNHDA and CDR2 SQIVND (reference sequence). Trimming pared 3 bases from V and 3 bases from J, leaving 9 bases between. CDR3 length equals 13 residues. CDR3 amino acids: CASSIGRGYEQYF. CDR3 coding DNA: TGTGCCAGTAGTATTGGTCGGGGCTACGAGCAGTACTTC.

The V call is TRBV9, the J call TRBJ2-5, with D unclear. This CDR3 has 14 amino acids. Germline loops: CDR1 SGDLS, CDR2 YYNGEE. Trimming shortened V by 0 bases and J by 2 bases, and 8 bases separated the two germline ends. The CDR3 sequence: CASSVGGWQETQYF. The CDR3 DNA reads TGTGCCAGCAGCGTAGGTGGGTGGCAAGAGACCCAGTACTTC.

The chain links TRBV27 to TRBJ1-2, with D perhaps matching TRBD1 (6 bases). From germline, CDR1 is MNHEY and CDR2 SMNVEV (reference sequence). The CDR3 loop spans 16 amino acids. Between the trimmed V and J ends, which lost 5 bases and 2 bases, there was a span of 18 bases. The CDR3 is CASSAWGRGGNYGYTF. The CDR3 DNA reads as TGTGCCAGCAGTGCCTGGGGGCGTGGGGGGAACTATGGCTACACCTTC.

The V and J genes are TRBV10-3 and TRBJ2-7, with D perhaps TRBD1 or TRBD2 (5 bases each). CDR1 is ENHRY, CDR2 SYGVKD, per germline. Trimming took off 4 bases at V and 1 base at J, with 14 bases between the two ends. This CDR3 is built from 15 residues. The CDR3 is CAISAAGTGSYEQYF. The CDR3 coding sequence is TGTGCCATCAGTGCCGCCGGGACCGGATCCTACGAGCAGTACTTC.

The chain is built from TRBV7-9 and TRBJ2-5; 10 bases line up with TRBD2. The CDR3 totals 17 residues. V dropped 5 bases and J dropped 4; count of bases not matched to a gene: 13. Germline lookup yields CDR1 SEHNR and CDR2 FQNEAQ (reference sequence). The CDR3: CASSPRTGLANGETQYF. CDR3 sequence (DNA): TGTGCCAGCAGCCCCCGTACGGGACTAGCGAATGGAGAGACCCAGTACTTC. Full variable domain (remainder filled in from reference TRBV7-9 and TRBJ2-5): DTGVSQNPRHKITKRGQNVTFRCDPISEHNRLYWYRQTLGQGPEFLTYFQNEAQLEKSRLLSDRFSAERPKGSFSTLEIQRTEQGDSAMYLCASSPRTGLANGETQYFGPGTRLLVL.

This clone has only one observation. The V gene is TRBV9, the J gene TRBJ2-7; weak D call: TRBD1 (5 bases). Between the trimmed V and J ends, which lost 0 bases and 2 bases, there was a span of 18 bases. The germline V gene has CDR1 SGDLS and CDR2 YYNGEE. This CDR3 spans 17 amino acids. Written as DNA, the CDR3 is TGTGCCAGCAGCGTAGCTTCCTCCGGGTGCAGGGCCTACGAGCAGTACTTC. Its protein is CASSVASSGCRAYEQYF. The whole variable domain, filled in from reference TRBV9 and TRBJ2-7, reads DSGVTQTPKHLITATGQRVTLRCSPRSGDLSVYWYQQSLDQGLQFLIQYYNGEERAKGNILERFSAQQFPDLHSELNLSSLELGDSALYFCASSVASSGCRAYEQYFGPGTRLTVT.

Concerning this clone itself: In the same sample, other DNA sequences code for this CDR3. This chain joins TRBV30 and TRBJ2-3; possibly TRBD2 for D (6 bases). V lost 3 bases to trimming and J lost 3 bases, with 13 bases between them. Germline V CDR1 and CDR2: GTSNPN, SVGIG (reference sequence). The CDR3 sequence is 14 residues long. CDR3 bases: TGTGCCTGGAGATTGGCGGGAAGGACAGATACGCAGTATTTT. Protein sequence: CAWRLAGRTDTQYF.

This clone was found once. The chain combines TRBV7-2 with TRBJ2-3, with 9 bases identical to TRBD2. The germline V gene has CDR1 SGHTA and CDR2 FQGNSA. The CDR3 is made up of 16 amino acids. The V segment lost 0 bases and the J segment 5 bases; nucleotides outside the gene matches: 6. The CDR3 sequence is CASSLAPAGGQDTQYF. In nucleotides, the CDR3 is TGTGCCAGCAGCTTAGCGCCCGCGGGAGGGCAAGATACGCAGTATTTT.

The rearrangement links TRBV2 to TRBJ2-2; weak D call: TRBD1 (5 bases). Between the trimmed V and J ends, which lost 7 bases and 6 bases, there was a span of 18 bases. The CDR3 loop spans 15 amino acids. Germline-derived CDR1 and CDR2 are SNHLY and FYNNEI. In DNA, the CDR3 is TGTGCCAGCAAGGGAAGTTCAGGGCAATCCGGGGAGCTGTTTTTT. Encoded protein: CASKGSSGQSGELFF.